A selection of T cell receptor beta chains follows, all from one sample in a study of blood T cell repertoires in COVID-19. Produced via immunoSEQ multiplex PCR; TCRdb's table is partial and in-frame only. The repertoire holds 270,000 or so clones, with 80% to 90% as singletons. Sequences were obtained from peripheral blood. These receptors were taken from a woman aged 25-40 years with active or convalescent COVID-19. CDR3s include the opening cysteine and the closing phenylalanine or tryptophan. The order of the fields is V gene, D gene, clone size, J gene, CDR3 DNA, CDR3 protein. The D gene is left open where the match is weak. Part of the rows lack a size; the others show once, few, many or a class for expanded clones.

V: TRBV27
D: TRBD2
size: .
J: TRBJ2-1
DNA: TGTGCCAGCAGTTCGACCCCCGGGGGGGCCAACAATGAGCAGTTCTTC
CDR3: CASSSTPGGANNEQFF

V: TRBV7-2
D: .
size: .
J: TRBJ2-1
DNA: TGTGCCAGCAGCTTAATCCAGGGCAGGATTTACAATGAGCAGTTCTTC
CDR3: CASSLIQGRIYNEQFF

V: TRBV7-9
D: TRBD1
size: .
J: TRBJ2-1
DNA: TGTGCCAGCAGCTTATGGACAGGGGGCGATGAGCAGTTCTTC
CDR3: CASSLWTGGDEQFF

V: TRBV6-5
D: .
size: .
J: TRBJ1-2
DNA: TGTGCCAGCAGTTTAACAGCTAACTATGGCTACACCTTC
CDR3: CASSLTANYGYTF

V: TRBV7-2
D: TRBD2
size: .
J: TRBJ2-4
DNA: TGTGCCAGCAGCCCCCGGACTAGCTCCAGCATTCAGTACTTC
CDR3: CASSPRTSSSIQYF

V: TRBV6-5
D: TRBD1
size: .
J: TRBJ1-2
DNA: TGTGCCAGCAGTTACTCGAGTGGGACAGCTAACTATGGCTACACCTTC
CDR3: CASSYSSGTANYGYTF

V: TRBV7-8
D: .
size: .
J: TRBJ2-7
DNA: TGTGCCAGCAGCTTCTTGAGGGGGGAGCAGTACTTC
CDR3: CASSFLRGEQYF

V: TRBV6-2/TRBV6-3
D: .
size: once
J: TRBJ2-5
DNA: TGTGCCAGCAGTTACAATATTGAGACCCAGTACTTC
CDR3: CASSYNIETQYF

V: TRBV30
D: .
size: once
J: TRBJ2-5
DNA: TGTGCCTGGAGTCGAGAGACCCAGTACTTC
CDR3: CAWSRETQYF

V: TRBV3-1/TRBV3-2
D: TRBD2
size: .
J: TRBJ2-3
DNA: TGTGCCAGCAGCCAAGACCGACTAGCGGTGCAGTATTTT
CDR3: CASSQDRLAVQYF

V: TRBV6-2/TRBV6-3
D: TRBD2
size: once
J: TRBJ2-3
DNA: TGTGCCAGCAGTGCCGGGGTAGCGGGCTTCACAGATACGCAGTATTTT
CDR3: CASSAGVAGFTDTQYF

V: TRBV7-9
D: TRBD1
size: .
J: TRBJ2-3
DNA: TGTGCCAGCAGCCCTGGGACAGGGAGGAGCACAGATACGCAGTATTTT
CDR3: CASSPGTGRSTDTQYF

V: TRBV2
D: TRBD2
size: .
J: TRBJ2-3
DNA: TGTGCCAGCAGTGTATGGGCTAGCGGGGGGGCTAGCACAGATACGCAGTATTTT
CDR3: CASSVWASGGASTDTQYF

V: TRBV30
D: .
size: .
J: TRBJ2-7
DNA: TGTGCCTGGAGTGGACAGTTCTACGAGCAGTACTTC
CDR3: CAWSGQFYEQYF

V: TRBV30
D: .
size: .
J: TRBJ1-5
DNA: TGTGCCTGGAGCTCAACGGGGGGACATGGCAATCAGCCCCAGCATTTT
CDR3: CAWSSTGGHGNQPQHF

V: TRBV4-1
D: TRBD1
size: few
J: TRBJ1-1
DNA: TGCGCCAGCAGCTTTAGAGCTGGACAGGGGGAGAATGAAGCTTTCTTT
CDR3: CASSFRAGQGENEAFF

V: TRBV10-1
D: TRBD1
size: .
J: TRBJ1-4
DNA: TGCGCCAGCAGTGAGTTCAGGGGGGACAATGAAAAACTGTTTTTT
CDR3: CASSEFRGDNEKLFF

V: TRBV12-5
D: TRBD2
size: .
J: TRBJ2-1
DNA: TGTGCTAGTGGTTGGTTAGGATTCGGGACTAGCGGGGAGAGCTCCTACAATGAGCAGTTCTTC
CDR3: CASGWLGFGTSGESSYNEQFF

V: TRBV28
D: .
size: once
J: TRBJ2-4
DNA: TGTGCCAGCAGGGAGAGGGACATTCAGTACTTC
CDR3: CASRERDIQYF

V: TRBV24-1
D: TRBD1
size: .
J: TRBJ2-2
DNA: TGTGCCACCAGTCAGACAGGGTTCGGGGAGCTGTTTTTT
CDR3: CATSQTGFGELFF

V: TRBV19
D: .
size: .
J: TRBJ2-5
DNA: TGTGCCAGTAGCGGCGGAGGTGGGGGGGCCGAGACCCAGTACTTC
CDR3: CASSGGGGGAETQYF

V: TRBV6-5
D: .
size: .
J: TRBJ1-4
DNA: TGTGCCAGCAGTTACGCGCGAAGACTTAATGAAAAACTGTTTTTT
CDR3: CASSYARRLNEKLFF

V: TRBV7-2
D: .
size: .
J: TRBJ1-6
DNA: TGTGCCAGCAGCTTAGGACCGGGGGCCCTCCACTTT
CDR3: CASSLGPGALHF

V: TRBV5-1
D: TRBD1
size: .
J: TRBJ1-2
DNA: TGCGCCAGCGGCCAGGACAGGGGACCCGGTGGCTACACCTTC
CDR3: CASGQDRGPGGYTF

V: TRBV30
D: TRBD1
size: few
J: TRBJ2-1
DNA: TGTGCCTGTTTAAACAGGGGGTCTTACAATGAGCAGTTCTTC
CDR3: CACLNRGSYNEQFF

V: TRBV18
D: TRBD1
size: .
J: TRBJ2-7
DNA: TGTGCCAGCTCACCCGACAGGGCATACTACGAGCAGTACTTC
CDR3: CASSPDRAYYEQYF

V: TRBV19
D: .
size: few
J: TRBJ1-5
DNA: TGTGCCAGTAGTATAGTCGGGGATAGGCCCCAGCATTTT
CDR3: CASSIVGDRPQHF

V: TRBV28
D: .
size: .
J: TRBJ1-3
DNA: TGTGCCAGCAGTTTACGGCAGGTCAGGAACACCATATATTTT
CDR3: CASSLRQVRNTIYF

V: TRBV5-1
D: .
size: .
J: TRBJ2-3
DNA: TGCGCCAGCAGCTTGGCCGGACTACCGGTAGATACGCAGTATTTT
CDR3: CASSLAGLPVDTQYF

V: TRBV9
D: .
size: .
J: TRBJ2-2
DNA: TGTGCCAGCAGCGTGAGTGCCGCGGGCGGGGAGCTGTTTTTT
CDR3: CASSVSAAGGELFF

V: TRBV2
D: .
size: .
J: TRBJ1-2
DNA: TGTGCCAGCCCCCCCCCGGGACATCGGTTTGCCACCTTC
CDR3: CASPPPGHRFATF

V: TRBV24-1
D: TRBD1
size: .
J: TRBJ2-6
DNA: TGTGCCACCAGTGATGGACAGGGGGCGCCTGGGGCCAACGTCCTGACTTTC
CDR3: CATSDGQGAPGANVLTF

V: TRBV28
D: .
size: .
J: TRBJ1-6
DNA: TGTGCCAGCAGTACTCCCAACTCCTTAGCTTCACCCCTCCACTTT
CDR3: CASSTPNSLASPLHF

V: TRBV11-2
D: .
size: once
J: TRBJ2-7
DNA: TGTGCCAGCAGCCCCCAGGGCTACGAGCAGTACTTC
CDR3: CASSPQGYEQYF

V: TRBV6-5
D: .
size: .
J: TRBJ2-5
DNA: TGTGCCAGCAGTCGGGGGATCGACCAGTACTTC
CDR3: CASSRGIDQYF